This is a list of T cell receptor beta chains from one sample in a study of blood T cell repertoires in COVID-19. Measured with immunoSEQ multiplex PCR; TCRdb has only the in-frame clones, and not every one. The data contain some 45,000 clones, roughly 90% of them singletons. The specimen was peripheral blood. These receptors came from a human donor in a cohort sampled during active COVID-19. CDR3s include the opening cysteine and the closing phenylalanine or tryptophan. Fields, in order: CDR3 length, V gene, CDR3 protein.

15,TRBV5-1,CASSQRPSGQETQYF
17,TRBV7-9,CASSEPRDRSSYNEQFF
17,TRBV4-1,CASSQEADQGHNQPQHF
14,TRBV10-3,CAISGTGGTEKLFF
13,TRBV29-1,CSVRTGLGNGYTF
14,TRBV30,CAWTPGQPTNTIYF
18,TRBV5-1,CASSPIKNPGQMNTEAFF
15,TRBV6-5,CASRAGTGGHNEQFF
16,TRBV6-1,CASSGSGGGSYNEQFF
14,TRBV13,CASSLTGANYGYTF
17,TRBV3-1/TRBV3-2,CASSQDFGRGRSNTQYF
14,TRBV27,CASSGRTGSYEQYF
15,TRBV19,CASSMVDRNTGELFF
14,TRBV7-9,CASSLVGSYNEQFF
15,TRBV2,CASSDRDRGEETQYF
11,TRBV10-3,CATRQHTEAFF
15,TRBV5-1,CASSLYPGGFNEQFF